The rows below give T cell receptor beta chains drawn from one sample of a study of Ad26.COV2.S vaccination and SARS-CoV-2 variants. Libraries were prepared by immunoSEQ multiplex PCR; TCRdb keeps only in-frame clonotypes and omits some of them. The repertoire holds about 680,000 clones, with about 89% as singletons. The sample consisted of peripheral blood, taken in a trial of Ad26.COV2.S vaccine versus placebo. The receptors stem from a person aged 18-60 years who received the Ad26.COV2.S COVID-19 vaccine or a placebo. The CDR3 runs from the conserved cysteine through the conserved F or W. D genes are given only for firm matches. Clone size, where shown, is once, few, many, or a class for clones that have expanded.

j_call d_call v_call clone_size cdr3_length cdr3_aa
TRBJ1-1 . TRBV27 . 16 CASSFKRDLRNTEAFF
TRBJ2-7 . TRBV19 . 13 CASSKRTLYEQYF
TRBJ2-1 TRBD2 TRBV10-3 . 13 CAIKGTSPNEQFF
TRBJ2-7 . TRBV3-1/TRBV3-2 . 13 CASSQAGSYEQYF
TRBJ2-5 TRBD2 TRBV18 . 16 CASSRTSGLYQETQYF
TRBJ2-1 . TRBV5-1 . 12 CASSPRGYEQFF
TRBJ2-7 . TRBV6-1 . 15 CASSEEASAAYEQYF
TRBJ2-7 . TRBV5-1 . 13 CASSLAAGYEQYF
TRBJ2-7 TRBD2 TRBV6-5 . 15 CASSYYPSGGYEQYF
TRBJ2-7 . TRBV29-1 . 14 CSALEGNPLTEQYF
TRBJ1-1 . TRBV2 . 10 CASSVGEAFF
TRBJ2-1 TRBD1 TRBV11-2 . 15 CASSRSGQGYNEQFF
TRBJ2-5 . TRBV4-2 . 13 CASSRERGETQYF
TRBJ2-7 TRBD1 TRBV6-2/TRBV6-3 . 14 CASSPPGQGSEQYF
TRBJ2-3 . TRBV2 many 15 CASSEGDPSTDTQYF
TRBJ2-7 . TRBV18 . 11 CASMDGYEQYF
TRBJ2-2 . TRBV11-2 . 15 CASSSDRSKAGELFF
TRBJ2-5 TRBD2 TRBV5-4 . 13 CASSLGLAGGKDF
TRBJ2-7 . TRBV6-2/TRBV6-3 . 15 CASSYGIARSYEQYF
TRBJ1-6 . TRBV19 . 17 CASSISSGKFHNSPLHF
TRBJ2-7 TRBD2 TRBV10-3 . 14 CASGGTSGTYEQYF
TRBJ1-1 . TRBV7-3 . 14 CASSLSGVNTEAFF
TRBJ2-1 . TRBV20-1 . 14 CSASIGDNYNEQFF
TRBJ2-3 TRBD2 TRBV4-1 . 17 CASSQEETSGGTDTQYF
TRBJ1-5 . TRBV14 . 15 CASSPPGSGNQPQHF
TRBJ2-7 . TRBV7-2 . 13 CASSPNPWGEQYF
TRBJ2-6 . TRBV10-3 once 18 CAISVGGILGSGANVLTF
TRBJ2-5 TRBD1 TRBV10-1 . 15 CASSGTGVGSETQYF
TRBJ1-2 . TRBV29-1 few 12 CSVEDRLGGYTF
TRBJ2-7 TRBD1 TRBV11-1 . 14 CASSVGTGVREQYF
TRBJ1-3 . TRBV18 . 16 CASSPPAGLGRGTIYF
TRBJ2-7 . TRBV24-1 . 13 CATSDAGRYEQYF
TRBJ2-3 TRBD2 TRBV24-1 . 16 CATSDLSGRSTDTQYF
TRBJ1-2 . TRBV30 . 10 CACRAGGYTF
TRBJ2-2 . TRBV5-1 . 15 CASSWGTYNTGELFF
TRBJ2-1 . TRBV18 . 16 CASSPPGASGGNEQFF
TRBJ1-2 TRBD1 TRBV19 . 14 CASTWDRGPSGYTF
TRBJ2-7 . TRBV7-2 . 14 CASSTVGPSYEQYF